The 26 T cell receptor beta chains listed next were all sequenced from one sample in a study of blood T cell repertoires in COVID-19. Profiling relied on immunoSEQ multiplex PCR, and the TCRdb table lists in-frame clones only, not all of them. This sample carries some 220,000 clones, 88% of them seen once, and the ten largest clones take roughly 2.8%. Source material: PBMCs or T cells enriched from blood (not recorded which). These receptor sequences come from a woman under 40 who had recovered from COVID-19.

This clone was seen a single time. This chain uses TRBV10-3 with TRBJ2-3, with unresolved D. Trimming pared 6 bases from V and 0 bases from J, leaving 10 bases between. This CDR3 contains 14 residues. Germline CDR1 and CDR2: ENHRY and SYGVKD. CDR3 protein: CAIRGQVSTDTQYF. DNA for the CDR3: TGTGCCATCAGGGGCCAAGTAAGCACAGATACGCAGTATTTT.

The chain couples TRBV6-1 to TRBJ2-7; TRBD2 might be the D (6 bases). Germline CDR1 and CDR2: MNHNS and SASEGT. The CDR3 runs to 16 residues. V lost 2 bases to trimming and J lost 0 bases, with 14 bases between them. CDR3 loop: CASSEQGGITSYEQYF. The CDR3 nucleotides read TGTGCCAGCAGTGAACAGGGAGGAATTACCTCCTACGAGCAGTACTTC.

The DNA for the CDR3 is TGTGCCAGCAGTGACTCATACTTGAACACTGAAGCTTTCTTT. This codes for CASSDSYLNTEAFF. V usage is TRBV6-4 and J usage is TRBJ1-1; D gene uncertain. The CDR3 spans 14 residues. Trimming took off 0 bases at V and 0 bases at J, with 5 bases between the two ends. Germline CDR1 and CDR2: MRHNA and SNTAGT.

The rearrangement uses TRBV7-9 and TRBJ1-2, with D possibly being TRBD1 (5 bases). V was shortened by 5 bases and J by 2 bases, with 15 bases between the two germline ends. The V gene's germline CDR1 is SEHNR and CDR2 FQNEAQ (reference sequence). This CDR3 contains 15 residues. The CDR3 DNA reads as TGTGCCAGCAGCCTGGTCACAGGTACAAACTATGGCTACACCTTC. This translates into CASSLVTGTNYGYTF.

About this clone itself: This specimen includes other DNA sequences encoding the same CDR3. This chain connects TRBV6-4 to TRBJ1-1; unclear D gene. The CDR3 is 13 residues long. Between the trimmed V and J ends, which lost 4 bases and 2 bases, there was a span of 8 bases. Per germline, CDR1 MRHNA and CDR2 SNTAGT. DNA of the CDR3: TGTGCCAGCAGTGTTGAGGTAAACACTGAAGCTTTCTTT. Amino acid sequence: CASSVEVNTEAFF.

The chain recombines TRBV18 with TRBJ2-7; 9 bases align to TRBD1. The CDR3 loop spans 14 amino acids. From germline, CDR1 is KGHSH and CDR2 LQKENI. V shed 8 bases and J 2 bases; nucleotides not matched to a gene: 7. The CDR3 spells CASRGTGSTYEQYF. CDR3 nucleotides: TGTGCCAGCCGTGGGACAGGGAGTACCTACGAGCAGTACTTC. The variable domain in full, completed from reference TRBV18 and TRBJ2-7, reads NAGVMQNPRHLVRRRGQEARLRCSPMKGHSHVYWYRQLPEEGLKFMVYLQKENIIDESGMPKERFSAEFPKEGPSILRIQQVVRGDSAAYFCASRGTGSTYEQYFGPGTRLTVT.

The chain combines TRBV4-3 with TRBJ2-3; tentatively, D is TRBD2 (5 bases). Trimming left V 1 base short and J 0 bases short, with 8 bases between. Per germline, CDR1 LGHNA and CDR2 YSLEER. The CDR3 runs to 15 residues. The CDR3 is CASSQGRGSTDTQYF. The CDR3 DNA sequence: TGCGCCAGCAGCCAAGGACGAGGGAGCACAGATACGCAGTATTTT.

The chain couples TRBV7-2 to TRBJ1-2, with 9 positions matching TRBD1. V gave up 5 bases and J gave up 2 bases; unmatched junction bases: 6. In germline, CDR1 is SGHTA, CDR2 FQGNSA. The CDR3 sequence is 15 residues long. The CDR3 DNA follows: TGTGCCAGCAGCCCCTCAGGGACAGGGAACTATGGCTACACCTTC. Encoded protein: CASSPSGTGNYGYTF.

The chain couples TRBV11-2 to TRBJ2-1; no clear D. This CDR3 has 14 residues. Germline CDR1 SGHAT, CDR2 FQNNGV. The V end was cut by 5 bases, the J end by 0 bases, with 8 bases between. CDR3 sequence (DNA): TGTGCCAGCAGCGAGGCCGGCTCCTACAATGAGCAGTTCTTC. This encodes CASSEAGSYNEQFF.

V and J are TRBV27 and TRBJ1-4; 10 bases fit TRBD1. The germline CDR1 and CDR2 sequences are MNHEY and SMNVEV (reference sequence). The CDR3 runs 15 residues. V shed 3 bases, J shed 9 bases, and the junction held 7 bases outside the gene matches. The CDR3 spells CASSLKDRGNKKLFF. The CDR3 nucleotides read TGTGCCAGCAGTTTGAAGGACAGGGGGAATAAAAAACTGTTTTTT.

The J gene is TRBJ2-3, the V gene TRBV9; 11 bases agree with TRBD1. Trimming cost V 4 bases and J 1 base; bases outside gene matches: 17. The germline CDR1 and CDR2 sequences are SGDLS and YYNGEE. The CDR3 runs 20 residues. CDR3 loop: CASSSYTRDRGKIGTDTQYF. CDR3 in DNA: TGTGCCAGCAGCTCATATACCCGGGACAGGGGGAAGATTGGCACAGATACGCAGTATTTT.

The rearrangement joins TRBV5-3 to TRBJ2-7; TRBD1 aligns across 7 bases. TRBV5-3 falls under the ORF class, with uncertain function. CDR3 size: 11 residues. With V trimmed by 4 bases and J by 12 bases, 7 bases remained unmatched. The CDR3 reads CARSTDRLGYF. CDR3 nucleotide sequence: TGTGCCAGAAGCACGGACAGGTTGGGGTACTTC.

The V gene is TRBV2, the J gene TRBJ1-2, with 9 bases matching TRBD1. The CDR3 has 16 amino acids. The ends lost 4 bases at V and 1 base at J; junction bases unmatched: 7. From germline, CDR1 is SNHLY and CDR2 FYNNEI. Written as DNA, the CDR3 is TGTGCCAGCAGTGGTATTTTGGGACAGGGTAACTATGGCTACACCTTC. Protein product: CASSGILGQGNYGYTF.

V is TRBV29-1 and J is TRBJ1-4, with TRBD1 as a possible D gene (6 bases). Trimming left V 5 bases short and J 5 bases short, with 12 bases between. This CDR3 is built from 13 residues. The germline V gene has CDR1 SQVTM and CDR2 ANQGSEA. CDR3 region: CSVRGAGNEKLFF. The CDR3 bases are TGCAGCGTTCGGGGGGCGGGGAATGAAAAACTGTTTTTT.

This chain joins TRBV19 and TRBJ1-1, with D unclear. Trimming took off 3 bases at V and 7 bases at J, with 6 bases between the two ends. The germline V gene has CDR1 LNHDA and CDR2 SQIVND (reference sequence). This CDR3 spans 11 amino acids. The CDR3 DNA follows: TGTGCCAGTAGTATCAGTTTTGAAGCTTTCTTT. Translation gives CASSISFEAFF.

The CDR3 DNA is TGTGCCAGCAGCTCACGAAGGACTACCGTTCACTCCTACAATGAGCAGTTCTTC. Encoded protein: CASSSRRTTVHSYNEQFF. The chain employs TRBV7-2 and TRBJ2-1, with a possible D match to TRBD2 (6 bases). Trimming cost V 4 bases and J 0 bases, with 19 bases left between them. This CDR3 has 18 amino acids. Germline CDR1 SGHTA, CDR2 FQGNSA.

The CDR3 nucleotides read TGTGCCAGCAGCTTATTTGGCCAGAATGGCTACACCTTC. This sequence encodes CASSLFGQNGYTF. This chain uses TRBV7-8 with TRBJ1-2; D unclear. CDR3 size: 13 residues. V lost 2 bases and J 6 bases, leaving 10 bases between the germline ends. Germline CDR1 SGHVS, CDR2 FQNEAQ.

V gene TRBV19 combines with J gene TRBJ1-5; D uncertain. The germline V gene encodes CDR1 LNHDA and CDR2 SQIVND (reference sequence). Deletions cut 5 bases from V and 0 bases from J, with 11 bases between. The CDR3 is 15 amino acids. CDR3 in amino acids: CASSPSRDSNQPQHF. In DNA form, the CDR3 reads TGTGCCAGTAGTCCATCAAGAGATAGCAATCAGCCCCAGCATTTT.

This chain connects TRBV11-1 to TRBJ2-7, with a tentative D call TRBD2 (7 bases). Deletions cut 10 bases from V and 6 bases from J, with 22 bases between. The CDR3 sequence is 14 residues long. Germline V gene data show CDR1 as SGHAT and CDR2 as FQDESV (reference sequence). CDR3 loop: CATSFGGPGGEQYF. CDR3 nucleotides: TGTGCCACCTCATTCGGGGGGCCTGGAGGCGAGCAGTACTTC. Full variable domain (remainder filled in from reference TRBV11-1 and TRBJ2-7): EAEVAQSPRYKITEKSQAVAFWCDPISGHATLYWYRQILGQGPELLVQFQDESVVDDSQLPKDRFSAERLKGVDSTLKIQPAELGDSAMYLCATSFGGPGGEQYFGPGTRLTVT.

The chain has TRBV7-2 and TRBJ2-1, with 10 positions matching TRBD2. Germline V lookup: CDR1 SGHTA, CDR2 FQGNSA. The CDR3 extends over 16 amino acids. With 5 bases clipped from V and 8 bases from J, the junction kept 12 bases outside the gene matches. The CDR3 here is CASSLGLSGGFDEQFF. CDR3 coding DNA: TGTGCCAGCAGCCTAGGGCTTAGCGGGGGGTTCGATGAGCAGTTCTTC.

The chain uses TRBV6-5 and TRBJ1-1; D is undetermined. The CDR3 is 14 residues long. The V end lost 6 bases, the J end lost 1 base, and 12 bases lay between the germline ends. Germline-derived CDR1 and CDR2 are MNHEY and SVGAGI. The CDR3 bases are TGTGCCAGCAGCCCCTCGACGGGGAACACTGAAGCTTTCTTT. Protein sequence: CASSPSTGNTEAFF.

The rearrangement uses TRBV2 and TRBJ2-3, with D perhaps TRBD2 (5 bases). The CDR3 totals 13 residues. The germline gives CDR1 SNHLY, CDR2 FYNNEI. Between the trimmed V and J ends, which lost 6 bases and 5 bases, there was a span of 12 bases. The CDR3 sequence: CASRADGIDTQYF. The CDR3, as DNA: TGTGCCAGCAGAGCCGACGGGATAGATACGCAGTATTTT.

This clone came up once. The gene calls are TRBV28 and TRBJ2-7; the match to TRBD1 covers 8 bases. The CDR3 covers 14 residues. The germline CDR1 and CDR2 sequences are MDHEN and SYDVKM. J gave up 2 bases and V 5 bases, and 5 bases lay outside the gene matches. CDR3: CASSIPRGPYEQYF. The CDR3 region has the DNA TGTGCCAGCAGTATCCCCAGGGGGCCCTACGAGCAGTACTTC.

The CDR3: CASSRSGGALETQYF. CDR3 DNA: TGTGCCAGCAGCAGGAGCGGGGGGGCCCTAGAGACCCAGTACTTC. The rearrangement links TRBV7-2 to TRBJ2-5; 10 bases match TRBD2. Germline V CDR1 and CDR2: SGHTA, FQGNSA. This CDR3 is built from 15 residues. J lost 4 bases, V lost 5 bases, and 7 bases had no gene match.

The V gene is TRBV5-1, the J gene TRBJ2-1; a weak D match, TRBD2 (5 bases). The CDR3 spans 17 residues. Germline V gives CDR1 SGHRS, CDR2 YFSETQ. V was trimmed by 4 bases and J by 4 bases, leaving 21 bases between them. The CDR3 DNA sequence: TGCGCCAGCAGCCTTGCGGGCCCGGGGAACAAATACAATGAGCAGTTCTTC. Translation: CASSLAGPGNKYNEQFF. Based on the CDR3 plus reference TRBV5-1 and TRBJ2-1, the full variable domain is KAGVTQTPRYLIKTRGQQVTLSCSPISGHRSVSWYQQTPGQGLQFLFEYFSETQRNKGNFPGRFSGRQFSNSRSEMNVSTLELGDSALYLCASSLAGPGNKYNEQFFGPGTRLTVL.

The rearrangement links TRBV27 to TRBJ2-1; perhaps TRBD1 as D (5 bases). This CDR3 is built from 13 residues. In germline, CDR1 is MNHEY, CDR2 SMNVEV (reference sequence). Trimming pared 0 bases from V and 9 bases from J, leaving 9 bases between. CDR3 residues: CASSLSTQGEQFF. Here the CDR3 DNA reads TGTGCCAGCAGTTTATCCACCCAGGGTGAGCAGTTCTTC.